This is a list of T cell receptor beta chains from one sample in a study of blood T cell repertoires in COVID-19. The data were produced by immunoSEQ multiplex PCR, yet TCRdb's version contains in-frame clones alone and is incomplete. The table has roughly 150,000 clones, 80% to 90% seen once; the top ten hold 10% to 13%. Sequencing input: peripheral blood. These receptors all come from a woman in her 70s with COVID-19, enrolled during active disease. The CDR3 runs from the conserved cysteine through the conserved F or W. Each record gives: J gene, clone size, V gene, D gene, CDR3 DNA, CDR3 protein. D genes are given only for firm matches. Clone size is given for some rows only: seen once, a few or many times, or a class if the clone is expanded.

J gene: TRBJ2-7
clone size: .
V gene: TRBV7-7
D gene: TRBD1
CDR3 DNA: TGTGCTAGCAGCTCCGGGACAGGGAACTACGAGCAGTACTTC
CDR3 protein: CASSSGTGNYEQYF

J gene: TRBJ2-2
clone size: .
V gene: TRBV27
D gene: .
CDR3 DNA: TGTGCCAGCAGTTCGGGACTTAGCGGGGAGCTGTTTTTT
CDR3 protein: CASSSGLSGELFF

J gene: TRBJ1-2
clone size: once
V gene: TRBV5-6
D gene: .
CDR3 DNA: TGTGCCAGCAGCCATCAACAGGCCAACTATGGCTACACCTTC
CDR3 protein: CASSHQQANYGYTF

J gene: TRBJ1-4
clone size: .
V gene: TRBV7-8
D gene: .
CDR3 DNA: TGTGCCAGCAGCTCCCAGGGTACCGGTAATGAAAAACTGTTTTTT
CDR3 protein: CASSSQGTGNEKLFF

J gene: TRBJ2-5
clone size: .
V gene: TRBV19
D gene: TRBD2
CDR3 DNA: TGTGCCAGTACCGCTACTAGCGGGGGACTGGAGACCCAGTACTTC
CDR3 protein: CASTATSGGLETQYF

J gene: TRBJ2-6
clone size: .
V gene: TRBV4-2
D gene: .
CDR3 DNA: TGTGCCAGCAGCCTAACAACAGGATCTGGGGCCAACGTCCTGACTTTC
CDR3 protein: CASSLTTGSGANVLTF

J gene: TRBJ1-2
clone size: .
V gene: TRBV15
D gene: .
CDR3 DNA: TGTGCCACCAGCAGAGATCGGGGATATGGCTACACCTTC
CDR3 protein: CATSRDRGYGYTF

J gene: TRBJ1-2
clone size: .
V gene: TRBV5-5
D gene: TRBD1
CDR3 DNA: TGTGCCAGCAGCTTGGGGGACAGTTCTAACTATGGCTACACCTTC
CDR3 protein: CASSLGDSSNYGYTF

J gene: TRBJ1-2
clone size: few
V gene: TRBV3-1/TRBV3-2
D gene: .
CDR3 DNA: TGTGCCAGCAGCCAAGGCCCCTACAGGGCTAACTATGGCTACACCTTC
CDR3 protein: CASSQGPYRANYGYTF

J gene: TRBJ1-4
clone size: .
V gene: TRBV4-2
D gene: .
CDR3 DNA: TGTGCCAGCAGCCAACAGATAGGGGTAAGGGATGAAAAACTGTTTTTT
CDR3 protein: CASSQQIGVRDEKLFF

J gene: TRBJ1-4
clone size: .
V gene: TRBV5-8
D gene: TRBD1
CDR3 DNA: TGTGCCAGCAGCTCAAACCCCACCGGGACAGGGGGGGAAAAACTGTTTTTT
CDR3 protein: CASSSNPTGTGGEKLFF

J gene: TRBJ1-1
clone size: .
V gene: TRBV7-9
D gene: .
CDR3 DNA: TGTGCCAGCAGCTTAACGGAGACTGAAGCTTTCTTT
CDR3 protein: CASSLTETEAFF

J gene: TRBJ1-3
clone size: .
V gene: TRBV7-9
D gene: .
CDR3 DNA: TGTGCCAGCAGCTTAAAGGCGACGCCCGGACTCTCTGGAAACACCATATATTTT
CDR3 protein: CASSLKATPGLSGNTIYF

J gene: TRBJ2-2
clone size: .
V gene: TRBV5-1
D gene: TRBD2
CDR3 DNA: TGCGCCAGCAGCTCCCCCCCTCCGGGACTAGCGAACACCGGGGAGCTGTTTTTT
CDR3 protein: CASSSPPPGLANTGELFF

J gene: TRBJ1-2
clone size: .
V gene: TRBV28
D gene: .
CDR3 DNA: TGTGCCAGCAGTTTATCCAGAAACTATGGCTACACCTTC
CDR3 protein: CASSLSRNYGYTF

J gene: TRBJ2-7
clone size: .
V gene: TRBV3-1/TRBV3-2
D gene: TRBD2
CDR3 DNA: TGTGCCAGCAGCCAAGGTAGCGGGGCGTACGAGCAGTACTTC
CDR3 protein: CASSQGSGAYEQYF

J gene: TRBJ2-1
clone size: .
V gene: TRBV28
D gene: .
CDR3 DNA: TGTGCCAGCCGAGGGACTGCTAACAATGAGCAGTTCTTC
CDR3 protein: CASRGTANNEQFF

J gene: TRBJ2-1
clone size: .
V gene: TRBV7-2
D gene: .
CDR3 DNA: TGTGCCAGCAGCTCCCCGGCGGGGCGCTCCTACAATGAGCAGTTCTTC
CDR3 protein: CASSSPAGRSYNEQFF

J gene: TRBJ2-1
clone size: .
V gene: TRBV30
D gene: .
CDR3 DNA: TGTGCCTGGAGTGTCGACCCCGTGACAGCGAATGAGCAGTTCTTC
CDR3 protein: CAWSVDPVTANEQFF

J gene: TRBJ1-3
clone size: .
V gene: TRBV7-2
D gene: .
CDR3 DNA: TGTGCCAGCAGCTTAGGACTCTCTGGAAACACCATATATTTT
CDR3 protein: CASSLGLSGNTIYF